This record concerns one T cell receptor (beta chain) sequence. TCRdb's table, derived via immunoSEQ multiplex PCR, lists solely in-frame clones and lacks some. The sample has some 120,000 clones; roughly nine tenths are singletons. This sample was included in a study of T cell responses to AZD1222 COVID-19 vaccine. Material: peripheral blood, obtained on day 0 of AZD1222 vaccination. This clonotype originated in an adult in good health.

Here the CDR3 reads CSLTPGSYNEQFF. CDR3 DNA sequence: TGCAGCCTAACGCCGGGCTCCTACAATGAGCAGTTCTTC. The chain combines TRBV29-1 with TRBJ2-1; D is unclear. Trimming shortened V by 8 bases and J by 0 bases, and 11 bases separated the two germline ends. The CDR3 has 13 residues. The germline V gene encodes CDR1 SQVTM and CDR2 ANQGSEA.